The present T cell receptor beta chain was sequenced within a study of CD8+ T cells in alopecia areata. cDNA prepared by RNA extraction and subsequent reverse transcription served as the template for sequencing. Sequencing was performed with immunoSEQ multiplex PCR; in TCRdb, only in-frame clones are kept and a portion is missing. The repertoire holds 90,000 to 120,000 clones, with around 83% as singletons. Regarding treatment: oral pan-JAK inhibitor, 5-10 mg twice daily. Trimming shortened V by 0 bases and J by 5 bases, and 4 bases separated the two germline ends. The CDR3 length is 13 residues. The germline gives CDR1 LGHNA, CDR2 YSLEER.

The starting material was CD8+ T cells sorted from blood, obtained at week 24, from a patient treated with tofacitinib. The chain joins TRBV4-3 to TRBJ2-2; D unclear. This receptor was taken from a human donor with alopecia areata. CDR3 DNA sequence: TGCGCCAGCAGCCAAGATGATACCGGGGAGCTGTTTTTT. It codes for CASSQDDTGELFF.